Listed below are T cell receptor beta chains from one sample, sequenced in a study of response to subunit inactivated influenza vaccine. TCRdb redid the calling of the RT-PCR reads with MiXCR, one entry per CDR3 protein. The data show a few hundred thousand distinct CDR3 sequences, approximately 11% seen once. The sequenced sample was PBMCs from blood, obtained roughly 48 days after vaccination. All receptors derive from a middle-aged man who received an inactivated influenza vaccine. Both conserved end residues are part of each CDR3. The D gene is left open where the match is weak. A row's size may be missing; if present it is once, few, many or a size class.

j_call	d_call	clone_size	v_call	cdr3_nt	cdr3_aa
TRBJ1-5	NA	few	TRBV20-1	TGCAGTGCTAGACCGGGGGGCCTGCCCCAGCATTTT	CSARPGGLPQHF
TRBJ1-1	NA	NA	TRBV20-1	TGCAGTGCTCCCGGGGCCACTTCAAATGAAGCTTTCTTT	CSAPGATSNEAFF
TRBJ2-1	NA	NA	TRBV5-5	TGTGCCGGCAGCTTTTTAGAGGGCGAGCAGTTCTTC	CAGSFLEGEQFF
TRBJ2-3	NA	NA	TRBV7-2	TGTGCCAGCAGCTTAAGCGGGCCAGCCGGGCTTCATACGCAGTATTTT	CASSLSGPAGLHTQYF
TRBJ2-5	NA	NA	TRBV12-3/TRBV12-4	TGTGCCAGCAGGGGGAGTTGGATGAGGGAGACCCAGTACTTC	CASRGSWMRETQYF
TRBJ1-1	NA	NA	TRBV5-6	TGTGCCAGCAGCTTGTTATCATATCCCACTGAAGCTTTCTTT	CASSLLSYPTEAFF
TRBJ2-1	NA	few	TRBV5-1	TGCGCCAGCAGCTATGACCCAGGGGGGCGTCTTCGAATGAAGGAGTTCTTC	CASSYDPGGRLRMKEFF
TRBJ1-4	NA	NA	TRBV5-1	TGCGCCAGCACCGGGACTGCTAATGAAAAACTGTTTTTT	CASTGTANEKLFF
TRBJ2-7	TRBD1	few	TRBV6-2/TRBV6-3	TGTGCCAGCAGTAAAGGGACAGCCTTCTCCTACGAGCAGTACTTC	CASSKGTAFSYEQYF
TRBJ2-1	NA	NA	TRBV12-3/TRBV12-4	TGTGCCAGCAGTTTTACGGGGCCGAGCTCCTACAATGAGCAGTTCTTC	CASSFTGPSSYNEQFF
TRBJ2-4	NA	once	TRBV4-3	TGCGCCAGCAGCCAAGATTCAGGGAAGGGAAACATTCAGTACTTC	CASSQDSGKGNIQYF
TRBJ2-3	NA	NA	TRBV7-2	TGTGCCAGCAGCTTATCACAGTACACAGATACGCAGTATTTT	CASSLSQYTDTQYF
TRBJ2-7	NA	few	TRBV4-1	TGCGCCAGCAGCCAAGTCGACGTTGGCGGCGCCTACGAGCAGTACTTC	CASSQVDVGGAYEQYF
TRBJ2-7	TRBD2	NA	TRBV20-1	TGCAGTGCCACTCGGGGGGGCGCTAGCTCCTACGAGCAGTACTTC	CSATRGGASSYEQYF
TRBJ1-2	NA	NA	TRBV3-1	TGTGCCAGCGGCGGGACATATAACTATGGCTACACCTTC	CASGGTYNYGYTF
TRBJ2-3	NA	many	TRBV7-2	TGTGCCAGCAGCTTAACCCCTAGGAAAGATACGCAGTATTTT	CASSLTPRKDTQYF
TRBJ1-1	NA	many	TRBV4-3	TGCGCCAGCAGCCAATTTGGGGGAGCTGAAGCTTTCTTT	CASSQFGGAEAFF
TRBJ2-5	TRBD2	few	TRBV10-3	TGTGCCATCAGTGAGGAGCTAGCGGGAGGGCACCAAGAGACCCAGTACTTC	CAISEELAGGHQETQYF
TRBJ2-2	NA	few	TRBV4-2	TGTGCCAGCAGCCAAGTCTGGGCGAGGGTTAGGGGCACCGGGGAGCTGTTTTTT	CASSQVWARVRGTGELFF
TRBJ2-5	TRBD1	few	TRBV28	TGTGCCAGCAGTTCGGGACAGGCGAGAGAGACCCAGTACTTC	CASSSGQARETQYF
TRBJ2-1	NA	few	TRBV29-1	TGCAGCGTCGTTTTCGTGGCTTACAATGAGCAGTTCTTC	CSVVFVAYNEQFF
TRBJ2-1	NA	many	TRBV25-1	TGTGCCAGCTCTCTCAGTAGGGCTTCGGATGAGCAGTTCTTC	CASSLSRASDEQFF
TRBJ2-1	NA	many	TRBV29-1	TGCAGCGTTAAGAGGGGGACGGGGGTGGATGAGCAGTTCTTC	CSVKRGTGVDEQFF
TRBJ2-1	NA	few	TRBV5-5	TGTGCCAGCACGCTGGAGGGAAGGGGCCTAGCTGTTGGCAATGAGCAGTTCTTC	CASTLEGRGLAVGNEQFF
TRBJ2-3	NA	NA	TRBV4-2	TGTGCCAGCAGCCAAGCAAGGACCCCAGATACGCAGTATTTT	CASSQARTPDTQYF
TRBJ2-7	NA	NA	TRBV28	TGTGCCAGCAGTTTATTCACGGGCAGGGAATACTTC	CASSLFTGREYF
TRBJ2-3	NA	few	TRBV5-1	TGCGCCAGCAGCTTCGACTCCAATACGCAGTATTTT	CASSFDSNTQYF
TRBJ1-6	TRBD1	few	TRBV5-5	TGTGCCAGCAGCTTGGCCCGGACAGGGTGGAATTCACCCCTCCACTTT	CASSLARTGWNSPLHF
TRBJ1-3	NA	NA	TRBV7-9	TGTGCCAGCAGCCCCCCATCCTCTGGAAACACCATATATTTT	CASSPPSSGNTIYF
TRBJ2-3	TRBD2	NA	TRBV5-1	TGCGCCAGCAGCCGCCCCCGACTAGCGGGATTATGGGATACGCAGTATTTT	CASSRPRLAGLWDTQYF
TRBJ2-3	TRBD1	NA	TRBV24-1	TGTGCCACCAGTGAGGGACAGGGAAGCACAGATACGCAGTATTTT	CATSEGQGSTDTQYF
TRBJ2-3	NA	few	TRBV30	TGTGCCTGGAGTGTACTGTCAGATACGCAGTATTTT	CAWSVLSDTQYF
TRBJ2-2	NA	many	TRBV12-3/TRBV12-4	TGTGCCAGCAGTTTAGTAATCGGAACGAACACCGGGGAGCTGTTTTTT	CASSLVIGTNTGELFF
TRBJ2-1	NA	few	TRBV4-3	TGCGCCAGCAGCCAAGCCCAACAGGCCAGCTCCTACAATGAGCAGTTCTTC	CASSQAQQASSYNEQFF
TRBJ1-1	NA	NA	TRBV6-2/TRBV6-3	TGTGCCAGCAGGGGGCTACCACAGAACACTGAAGCTTTCTTT	CASRGLPQNTEAFF
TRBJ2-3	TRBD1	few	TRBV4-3	TGCGCCAGCAGCCAACTTCGGACAGGGGGAGATACGCAGTATTTT	CASSQLRTGGDTQYF
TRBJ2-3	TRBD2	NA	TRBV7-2	TGTGCCAGCAGCTTAGGCCTAGCGGGAGCGCGGGGAGATACGCAGTATTTT	CASSLGLAGARGDTQYF
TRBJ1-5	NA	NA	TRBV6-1	TGTGCCAGCCACAGGGAGGGGGGCCGCATCAATCAGCCCCAGCATTTT	CASHREGGRINQPQHF
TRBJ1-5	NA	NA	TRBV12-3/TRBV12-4	TGTGCCAGCAGTCCTCAAGCGGGCCCACAGCCCCAGCATTTT	CASSPQAGPQPQHF
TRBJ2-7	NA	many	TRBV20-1	TGCAGTGCTAGGGGTGAATACGGGAGAAACGAGCAGTACTTC	CSARGEYGRNEQYF
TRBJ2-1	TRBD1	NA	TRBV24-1	TGTGCCACCAGTGAATCGACAGGGGGCATTTACAATGAGCAGTTCTTC	CATSESTGGIYNEQFF
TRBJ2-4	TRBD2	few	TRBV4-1	TGCGCCAGCAGTCCGGGACTAGCGGGGGGACGAGCCAAAAACATTCAGTACTTC	CASSPGLAGGRAKNIQYF
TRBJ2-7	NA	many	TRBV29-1	TGCAGCGTCCTAGGGGGGTTATTCTCCTACGAGCAGTACTTC	CSVLGGLFSYEQYF
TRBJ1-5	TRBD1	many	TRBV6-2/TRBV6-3	TGTGCCAGCAGTTACGGACCGACAGGGTTAGGTGTTCAGCCCCAGCATTTT	CASSYGPTGLGVQPQHF
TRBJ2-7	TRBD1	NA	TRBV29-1	TGCAGCGTTGAGACAGGGGGCGATTTTTCCTACGAGCAGTACTTC	CSVETGGDFSYEQYF
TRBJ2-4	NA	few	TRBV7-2	TGTGCCAGCAGCTTAGGTCAAACCCGAAACATTCAGTACTTC	CASSLGQTRNIQYF
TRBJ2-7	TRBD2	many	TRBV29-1	TGCAGCGTTGAAGATAGACTAGCGGGGTCCTACGAGCAGTACTTC	CSVEDRLAGSYEQYF
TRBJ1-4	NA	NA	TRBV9	TGTGCCAGCAGCGTAGGGGACACCTATGAAAAACTGTTTTTT	CASSVGDTYEKLFF
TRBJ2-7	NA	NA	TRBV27	TGTGCCAGCAGTTCTAGTCTTGGAATGCTGCTACGCGGCGAGCAGTACTTC	CASSSSLGMLLRGEQYF
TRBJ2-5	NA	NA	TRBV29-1	TGCAGCGTTGAAGAGGGCTGGTACGCCCAAGAGACCCAGTACTTC	CSVEEGWYAQETQYF
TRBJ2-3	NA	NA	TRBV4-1	TGCGCCAGCAGCCGGTACTGGGGGGGCCGGCTGCGAACAGATACGCAGTATTTT	CASSRYWGGRLRTDTQYF
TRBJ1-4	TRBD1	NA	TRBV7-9	TGTGCCAGCAGCGCAAGACAGGGGGCGAATGAAAAACTGTTTTTT	CASSARQGANEKLFF
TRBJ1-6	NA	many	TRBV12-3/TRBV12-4	TGTGCCAGCAGGCTCCTAGGGGTCAGGGATTCACCCCTCCACTTT	CASRLLGVRDSPLHF
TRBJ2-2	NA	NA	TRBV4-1	TGCGCCAGCAGCCAAGACCCTCTGGAACAGGTCCCGTCCGGGGAGCTGTTTTTT	CASSQDPLEQVPSGELFF